This T cell receptor beta chain was sequenced for a study of spatial heterogeneity in lung cancer. Using its own MiXCR run on the 5' RACE reads, TCRdb lists one record per CDR3 protein. The sample lists more than 60,000 distinct CDR3 sequences, approximately 8.1% occurring once. The time point is: sample taken at primary tumor resection. From germline, CDR1 is ENHRY and CDR2 SYGVKD. The V gene lost 2 bases and the J gene lost 1 base, with 10 bases spanning the gap. This CDR3 has 15 residues. This clonotype was recorded at least ten times. The TCR comes from a male donor with early-stage non-small cell lung cancer. The source material was PBMCs, sampled at surgery. V and J are TRBV10-3 and TRBJ2-3; D may be TRBD1 (5 bases). The CDR3 sequence is CAISEPQTGTDTQYF. DNA for the CDR3: TGTGCCATCAGTGAGCCGCAGACAGGCACAGATACGCAGTATTTT.